This TCR beta chain stems from a study of identical twins. Overall study findings and caveats: The analysis was cross-sectional rather than longitudinal within donors.

Germline CDR1 is SGHTA and CDR2 is FQGNSA. This CDR3 has 12 residues. Via MiXCR, TCRdb re-called the 5' RACE reads, giving one row per CDR3 protein. The sample consists of approximately 500,000 distinct CDR3 sequences, roughly a quarter of them appearing once. This clonotype was detected a few times. No antigen is known for it. The junction departs from the called germline gene at one end, perhaps through a read error. This same sample was also taken into another study, of T cells expressing NK-cell markers. That source notes: Repertoire data for TCR beta were derived from sorted T cells (CD3+CD56+NKG2C+, CD3+CD56+NKG2C- and CD3+CD56-NKG2C+). Most of the eight sequenced donors tested HCMV-seropositive; one tested seronegative. The HCMV specificity of the expanded NKG2C+ T cell clones stayed unresolved.

The receptor comes from a woman aged 18-35 years in good health. The chain carries TRBV7-2 and TRBJ2-3, with 14 bases that match TRBD2. The sequenced sample was CD4+ T cells sorted from blood. The CDR3 sequence: CASSGGLAGAEF. The CDR3, as DNA: TGTGCCAGCAGCGGGGGACTAGCGGGAGCAGAGTTT.